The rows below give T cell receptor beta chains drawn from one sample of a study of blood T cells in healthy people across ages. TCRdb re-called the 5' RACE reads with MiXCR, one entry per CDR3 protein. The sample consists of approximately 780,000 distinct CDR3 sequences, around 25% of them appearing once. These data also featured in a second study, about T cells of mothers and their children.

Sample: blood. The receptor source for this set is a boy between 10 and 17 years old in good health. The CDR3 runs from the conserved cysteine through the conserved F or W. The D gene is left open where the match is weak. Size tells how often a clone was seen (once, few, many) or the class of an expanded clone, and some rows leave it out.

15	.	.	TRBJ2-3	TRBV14	CASSQTGVSTDTQYF	TGTGCCAGCAGCCAAACGGGGGTTAGCACAGATACGCAGTATTTT
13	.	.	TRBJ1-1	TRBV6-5	CASSYELNTEAFF	TGTGCCAGCAGTTACGAGTTGAACACTGAAGCTTTCTTT
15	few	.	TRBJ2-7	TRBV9	CASSGTGTMGDKQYF	TGTGCCAGCAGCGGGACCGGGACGATGGGCGACAAGCAGTACTTC
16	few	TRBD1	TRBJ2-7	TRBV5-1	CASSLLRTGSSYEQYF	TGCGCCAGCAGCTTGCTCCGGACAGGGAGCTCCTACGAGCAGTACTTC
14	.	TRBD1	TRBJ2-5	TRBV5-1	CASSLQGPLETQYF	TGCGCCAGCAGCTTACAGGGGCCTCTGGAGACCCAGTACTTC
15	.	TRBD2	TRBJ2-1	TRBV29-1	CSVDGLAGGPNEQFF	TGCAGCGTTGACGGACTAGCGGGAGGGCCGAATGAGCAGTTCTTC
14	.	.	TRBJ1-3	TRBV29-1	CSVIQGNSGNTIYF	TGCAGCGTCATACAGGGTAACTCTGGAAACACCATATATTTT
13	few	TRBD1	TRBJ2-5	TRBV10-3	CATTGGVGETQYF	TGTGCCACGACAGGGGGGGTCGGAGAGACCCAGTACTTC
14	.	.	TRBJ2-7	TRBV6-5	CASSCSAGLYEQYF	TGTGCCAGCAGTTGCTCGGCAGGTCTCTACGAGCAGTACTTC
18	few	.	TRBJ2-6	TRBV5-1	CASSLAPAGNSGANVLTF	TGCGCCAGCAGCTTGGCCCCGGCAGGGAATTCTGGGGCCAACGTCCTGACTTTC
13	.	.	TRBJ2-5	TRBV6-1	CASSEQMRETQYF	TGTGCCAGCAGTGAACAGATGAGGGAGACCCAGTACTTC
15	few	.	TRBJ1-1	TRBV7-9	CASSVPGTENTEAFF	TGTGCCAGCAGTGTACCGGGGACCGAGAACACTGAAGCTTTCTTT
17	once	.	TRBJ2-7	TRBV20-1	CSARVSEGAGGHYEQYF	TGCAGTGCTAGAGTTTCTGAGGGGGCGGGGGGACACTACGAGCAGTACTTC
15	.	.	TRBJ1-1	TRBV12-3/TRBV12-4	CASSLAGGRATEAFF	TGTGCCAGCAGTTTAGCGGGGGGAAGGGCCACTGAAGCTTTCTTT
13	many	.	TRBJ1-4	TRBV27	CASSRPINEKLFF	TGTGCCAGCAGCCGCCCGATTAATGAAAAACTGTTTTTT
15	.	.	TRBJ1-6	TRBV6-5	CASSNKPQGNSPLHF	TGTGCCAGCAGTAACAAGCCTCAGGGAAATTCACCCCTCCACTTT
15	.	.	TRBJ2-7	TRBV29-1	CSVEDPGQIPYEQYF	TGCAGCGTTGAAGATCCAGGGCAGATTCCCTACGAGCAGTACTTC
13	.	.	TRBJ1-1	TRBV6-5	CASSRGGSAEAFF	TGTGCCAGCAGCCGAGGGGGTTCTGCTGAAGCTTTCTTT
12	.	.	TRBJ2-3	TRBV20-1	CSAIQGTDTQYF	TGCAGTGCTATACAGGGAACAGACACGCAGTATTTT